Following are 19 T cell receptor beta chains from one sample sequenced in a study of shared clonotypes between healthy human individuals (TCRdb year 2020). The library relied on the immunoSEQ multiplex PCR assay. The table comes from immuneACCESS by way of TCRdb, which keeps in-frame sequences with V and J called. Part of the clones is missing from these tables; in studies checked, under half for an unresolved V gene and the rest for unknown reasons. Across this sample there are 330,000 or so clones, with roughly 70% seen only once. The ten largest make up 10% of the sample. Sequencing used memory CD4+ T cells sorted from blood. The cell subset or site label on this specimen signifies: CD45RA-negative fraction. The receptor set was obtained from a man between 25 and 39 years old in good health.

The J gene is TRBJ1-2, the V gene TRBV2; tentatively, D is TRBD1 (6 bases). V dropped 6 bases and J dropped 7 bases, with 15 bases sitting between them. CDR1 and CDR2 (germline): SNHLY, FYNNEI. The CDR3 is 13 amino acids. In DNA, the CDR3 is TGTGCCAGCAGCGGACAGCTCGTGGTTGGCTACACCTTC. Its protein product is CASSGQLVVGYTF.

V gene TRBV29-1 combines with J gene TRBJ2-7; tentatively, D is TRBD1 (6 bases). The V end was cut by 4 bases, the J end by 5 bases, with 12 bases between. The germline V gene has CDR1 SQVTM and CDR2 ANQGSEA. The CDR3 has 12 residues. CDR3 amino acids: CSVVQGSHEQYF. CDR3 in DNA: TGCAGCGTTGTGCAGGGGTCCCACGAGCAGTACTTC.

This clone appeared many times. The rearrangement uses TRBV6-1 and TRBJ1-3; 8 positions match TRBD1. The CDR3 sequence is 14 residues long. CDR1 and CDR2 from the germline V gene are MNHNS and SASEGT. V lost 7 bases to trimming and J lost 4 bases; unmatched junction nucleotides: 6. In DNA form, the CDR3 reads TGTGCCAGCATTCGGACAGGGTCGGGAAACACCATATATTTT. This gives the protein CASIRTGSGNTIYF.

The V call is TRBV18, the J call TRBJ1-3, with no clear D. CDR3 length: 16 amino acids. Trimming took off 2 bases at V and 0 bases at J, with 11 bases between the two ends. Germline V gives CDR1 KGHSH, CDR2 LQKENI. CDR3 sequence: CASSPGPRVSGNTIYF. CDR3 sequence (DNA): TGTGCCAGCTCACCAGGTCCTCGGGTCTCTGGAAACACCATATATTTT.

This clone occurred a few times. This chain uses TRBV28 with TRBJ1-2; D is undetermined. The CDR3 has 13 residues. From germline, CDR1 is MDHEN and CDR2 SYDVKM. Trimming shortened V by 4 bases and J by 4 bases, and 10 bases separated the two germline ends. In DNA, the CDR3 is TGTGCCAGCAGTTCGCCCGGCCCCTATGGCTACACCTTC. Residues: CASSSPGPYGYTF.

This clone was recorded a few times. Here the CDR3 reads CASSSLDYQETQYF. The CDR3 region has the DNA TGTGCCAGCAGCTCCTTGGACTACCAAGAGACCCAGTACTTC. The genes are TRBV7-9 and TRBJ2-5; weak D call: TRBD2 (5 bases). V lost 4 bases to trimming and J lost 0 bases, with 9 bases between them. The CDR3 length is 14 residues. Germline CDR1 SEHNR, CDR2 FQNEAQ (reference sequence). Together with reference TRBV7-9 and TRBJ2-5, the CDR3 gives the full variable domain: DTGVSQNPRHKITKRGQNVTFRCDPISEHNRLYWYRQTLGQGPEFLTYFQNEAQLEKSRLLSDRFSAERPKGSFSTLEIQRTEQGDSAMYLCASSSLDYQETQYFGPGTRLLVL.

The gene calls are TRBV9 and TRBJ1-2, with 8 bases aligning to TRBD1. The germline V gene encodes CDR1 SGDLS and CDR2 YYNGEE. After removal of 0 bases from V and 4 bases from J, the junction contained 2 bases not matched to a gene. This CDR3 has 14 residues. CDR3 in amino acids: CASSVGQGLYGYTF. CDR3 DNA: TGTGCCAGCAGCGTAGGACAGGGGCTCTATGGCTACACCTTC.

This rearrangement joins TRBV11-2 to TRBJ2-2; weak D call: TRBD1 (5 bases). The CDR3 totals 17 residues. The germline CDR1 and CDR2 sequences are SGHAT and FQNNGV. Trimming stripped 2 bases from V and 0 bases from J, with 13 bases between. The CDR3: CASSLSFQGANTGELFF. CDR3 bases: TGTGCCAGCAGCTTATCTTTCCAGGGTGCGAACACCGGGGAGCTGTTTTTT.

The J gene is TRBJ2-5, the V gene TRBV5-5; D gene ambiguous. This CDR3 contains 14 residues. Germline CDR1 reads SGHKS; CDR2 reads YYEKEE (reference sequence). Trimming pared 2 bases from V and 5 bases from J, leaving 13 bases between. Here the CDR3 DNA reads TGTGCCAGCAGCTTTATGTGGGTAGAGGAGACCCAGTACTTC. Its translation is CASSFMWVEETQYF.

V gene TRBV15 combines with J gene TRBJ2-5; D might be TRBD1 or TRBD2, each matching 6 bases. The germline CDR1 and CDR2 sequences are LNHNV and YYDKDF (reference sequence). The CDR3 is 14 residues long. V lost 0 bases to trimming and J lost 4 bases, with 9 bases between them. The CDR3 nucleotides read TGTGCCACCAGCAGAGACAGGGGAGGAGAGACCCAGTACTTC. This encodes CATSRDRGGETQYF.

This chain joins TRBV7-8 and TRBJ2-7; a weak D match, TRBD2 (6 bases). Germline-derived CDR1 and CDR2 are SGHVS and FQNEAQ. The CDR3 covers 16 residues. The ends were cut back, 5 bases at V and 5 bases at J, with 22 bases in the middle. The CDR3 loop is CASSRRGWRTADEQYF. CDR3 bases: TGTGCCAGCAGCCGCCGGGGGTGGAGAACCGCGGACGAGCAGTACTTC.

V usage is TRBV29-1 and J usage is TRBJ2-1, with 13 bases matching TRBD2. The CDR3 is 13 residues long. Germline CDR1 is SQVTM and CDR2 is ANQGSEA. The DNA of the CDR3 is TGCGGAGGGGGACTAGCGGGATTTAGTGAGCAGTTCTTC. It translates to CGGGLAGFSEQFF.

The chain has TRBV7-2 and TRBJ2-3; possibly TRBD1 or TRBD2 for D (5 bases each). The V end was cut by 4 bases, the J end by 9 bases, with 17 bases between. The CDR3 loop spans 14 amino acids. CDR1 and CDR2 (germline): SGHTA, FQGNSA. For the CDR3, the DNA is TGTGCCAGCAGCTCACGCCGGGACGGCGTCACGCAGTATTTT. Its translation: CASSSRRDGVTQYF.

The chain links TRBV29-1 to TRBJ1-5; D gene unclear. The CDR3 consists of 13 residues. V shed 4 bases and J shed 6 bases, with 13 bases lying between them. Germline assignment: CDR1 SQVTM and CDR2 ANQGSEA. The CDR3 bases are TGCAGCGTTGCGACGGGCCATACTCAGCCCCAGCATTTT. This sequence encodes CSVATGHTQPQHF.

This clone is a singleton in its sample. This chain uses TRBV6-1 with TRBJ2-2; no clear D. In germline, CDR1 is MNHNS, CDR2 SASEGT. The CDR3 sequence is 13 residues long. Trimming shortened V by 2 bases and J by 7 bases, and 8 bases separated the two germline ends. CDR3 residues: CASSESGYGELFF. In DNA, the CDR3 is TGTGCCAGCAGTGAATCCGGCTACGGGGAGCTGTTTTTT.

This chain links TRBV11-1 with TRBJ2-1; 16 bases are shared with TRBD2. Germline V CDR1 and CDR2: SGHAT, FQDESV (reference sequence). The CDR3 is 18 residues long. J lost 3 bases, V lost 8 bases, and 10 bases had no gene match. The CDR3 DNA sequence: TGTGCCAGCCGGAGGGGGACTAGCGGGAGGGTCCTCTACAATGAGCAGTTCTTC. As protein: CASRRGTSGRVLYNEQFF.

A remark on this clone: Being one base from a much bigger clone, this may be a read error. The sample has other DNA sequences that encode this CDR3 too. The V call is TRBV7-9, the J call TRBJ2-7; perhaps TRBD1 as D (5 bases). This CDR3 has 12 residues. The germline CDR1 and CDR2 sequences are SEHNR and FQNEAQ (reference sequence). V lost 2 bases, J lost 3 bases, and 5 bases lay in between. The CDR3 DNA sequence: TGTGCCAGCAGCTTACAGGGCTACGAGCAGTACTTC. Its translation: CASSLQGYEQYF.

This chain joins TRBV10-1 and TRBJ2-1; D remains unclear. In germline, CDR1 is WNHNN, CDR2 SYGVQD (reference sequence). The CDR3 is 14 residues long. The germline V and J ends were trimmed by 6 bases and 0 bases, with 9 bases remaining between them. CDR3 coding DNA: TGCGCCAGCAGACGAGAAAGCTCCTACAATGAGCAGTTCTTC. It encodes CASRRESSYNEQFF.

The chain is built from TRBV7-8 and TRBJ1-2; D call uncertain. The CDR3 runs to 14 residues. V was pared by 1 base and J by 2 bases, with 8 bases between. Germline CDR1 SGHVS, CDR2 FQNEAQ. CDR3 nucleotides: TGTGCCAGCAGCTTAGGAAGTCAGAACTATGGCTACACCTTC. It yields the protein CASSLGSQNYGYTF.